A selection of T cell receptor beta chains follows, all from one sample in a study of regulatory T cells in long-lasting Graves disease. Using its own MiXCR run on the multiplex PCR reads, TCRdb lists one record per CDR3 protein. This table holds about 440,000 distinct CDR3 sequences, about a sixth found once. These records were also assigned to another study, of T cells in Graves' hyperthyroidism and ophthalmopathy.

Sequencing was performed on peripheral blood mononuclear cells (PBMCs), taken at new diagnosis, from a patient treated with antithyroid drugs. These receptor sequences come from a woman aged 18-29 years with Graves disease. Each CDR3 is given with its conserved first and last residue. A D gene is named only where the DNA matches it firmly. Expanded clones get a size class; other rows say once, few or many, or leave the size out.

>TRBJ2-1|TRBV3-1|NA|NA
CASSLGQLSYNEQFF
TGTGCCAGCAGCCTTGGACAGCTTAGTTACAATGAGCAGTTCTTC
>TRBJ2-5|TRBV30|NA|NA
CAWNGAQETQYF
TGTGCCTGGAATGGGGCTCAAGAGACCCAGTACTTC
>TRBJ1-2|TRBV6-5|many|TRBD1
CASSYLKGTGPGYTF
TGTGCCAGCAGTTACCTCAAGGGGACAGGGCCTGGCTACACCTTC
>TRBJ2-5|TRBV28|NA|NA
CASSSRLGAGETQYF
TGTGCCAGCAGTAGCCGTCTGGGGGCTGGAGAGACCCAGTACTTC
>TRBJ2-3|TRBV5-6|many|NA
CASARPGSPDTQYF
TGTGCCAGCGCCAGACCAGGGAGCCCAGATACGCAGTATTTT
>TRBJ2-7|TRBV6-5|few|TRBD2
CASSYRKTSGYSYEQYF
TGTGCCAGCAGTTACCGTAAGACTAGCGGATATTCCTACGAGCAGTACTTC
>TRBJ1-2|TRBV6-2/TRBV6-3|NA|TRBD1
CASIYLAGTGAIPEGYTF
TGTGCCAGCATTTATTTAGCCGGGACAGGGGCCATCCCGGAGGGCTACACCTTC
>TRBJ2-3|TRBV12-3/TRBV12-4|many|TRBD2
CASTRLAGVSTDTQYF
TGTGCCAGCACTAGACTAGCGGGTGTTAGCACAGATACGCAGTATTTT
>TRBJ2-7|TRBV28|many|TRBD2
CASSLGGRAKTYEQYF
TGTGCCAGCAGTTTGGGCGGGAGGGCCAAAACCTACGAGCAGTACTTC
>TRBJ2-7|TRBV4-3|NA|NA
CASSQGASGDEQYF
TGCGCCAGCAGCCAAGGGGCTTCAGGGGACGAGCAGTACTTC
>TRBJ2-1|TRBV20-1|many|NA
CSAKGLVSSYNEQFF
TGCAGTGCTAAGGGCCTAGTAAGCTCCTACAATGAGCAGTTCTTC
>TRBJ2-7|TRBV25-1|NA|NA
CASSEVRAYEQYF
TGTGCCAGCAGTGAGGTCAGAGCCTACGAGCAGTACTTC
>TRBJ1-5|TRBV30|NA|TRBD1
CAWSGNRGQPQHF
TGTGCCTGGAGTGGGAACAGGGGTCAGCCCCAGCATTTT
>TRBJ2-3|TRBV5-1|many|TRBD2
CANSHRTSGRASPDTQYF
TGCGCCAACAGCCACCGGACTAGCGGGAGGGCCTCCCCAGATACGCAGTATTTT
>TRBJ1-4|TRBV30|once|NA
CAWRSGQGWEKLFF
TGTGCCTGGAGATCGGGGCAGGGGTGGGAAAAACTGTTTTTT
>TRBJ2-1|TRBV6-5|many|TRBD2
CASSFDVAGGSNEQFF
TGTGCCAGCAGTTTTGACGTAGCGGGAGGTTCCAATGAGCAGTTCTTC
>TRBJ1-1|TRBV29-1|many|NA
CSVEGTEAFF
TGCAGCGTTGAGGGCACTGAAGCTTTCTTT
>TRBJ2-7|TRBV29-1|once|TRBD2
CSVGLAGASEQYF
TGCAGCGTTGGTCTAGCGGGGGCCTCGGAGCAGTACTTC
>TRBJ2-1|TRBV7-2|many|TRBD2
CASSLMGLVNNEQFF
TGTGCCAGCAGCTTAATGGGACTAGTTAACAATGAGCAGTTCTTC
>TRBJ2-5|TRBV9|many|TRBD2
CASSVGPSASGKETQYF
TGTGCCAGCAGCGTAGGGCCCTCGGCGAGCGGGAAAGAGACCCAGTACTTC
>TRBJ2-7|TRBV7-9|NA|TRBD2
CASSQGLAYYEQYF
TGTGCCAGCAGCCAAGGACTAGCGTACTACGAGCAGTACTTC
>TRBJ1-1|TRBV11-2|NA|NA
CASSLVSLGENTEAFF
TGTGCCAGCAGCTTAGTGAGTTTGGGAGAGAACACTGAAGCTTTCTTT
>TRBJ2-1|TRBV9|few|NA
CASSVSPDPGYYNEQFF
TGTGCCAGCAGCGTATCCCCCGACCCCGGATATTACAATGAGCAGTTCTTC
>TRBJ1-1|TRBV6-1|NA|NA
CASNSGTTEAFF
TGTGCCAGCAATTCTGGGACGACTGAAGCTTTCTTT
>TRBJ2-7|TRBV27|many|NA
CASSFGVGNEQYF
TGTGCCAGCAGTTTCGGGGTCGGGAACGAGCAGTACTTC
>TRBJ2-5|TRBV4-2|many|NA
CASSQDRGLRFQYF
TGTGCCAGCAGCCAAGATCGGGGGCTTAGGTTCCAGTACTTC
>TRBJ2-3|TRBV28|many|NA
CASTLGGGRITDTQYF
TGTGCCAGCACCCTAGGGGGAGGGAGGATCACAGATACGCAGTATTTT
>TRBJ1-3|TRBV9|few|NA
CASSVDGGKRSGNTIYF
TGTGCCAGCAGCGTAGACGGGGGCAAACGCTCTGGAAACACCATATATTTT
>TRBJ2-1|TRBV20-1|many|TRBD2
CSARGSLAGAHEQFF
TGCAGTGCTAGAGGGTCCCTAGCGGGAGCGCATGAGCAGTTCTTC
>TRBJ2-1|TRBV6-1|many|NA
CASIHYQGGDNEQFF
TGTGCCAGCATCCACTACCAGGGAGGCGACAATGAGCAGTTCTTC
>TRBJ2-2|TRBV5-6|NA|NA
CASSLALGSTGELFF
TGTGCCAGCAGCCTTGCTTTGGGGAGCACCGGGGAGCTGTTTTTT
>TRBJ2-1|TRBV28|many|NA
CASSSRDLYNEQFF
TGTGCCAGCAGTTCCCGGGACCTCTACAATGAGCAGTTCTTC
>TRBJ1-1|TRBV6-2/TRBV6-3|many|NA
CASSSRDSQAFF
TGTGCCAGCAGTTCTCGGGACTCTCAGGCTTTCTTT
>TRBJ1-4|TRBV28|many|NA
CASSGGAVQEKLFF
TGTGCCAGCAGTGGGGGGGCAGTACAGGAAAAACTGTTTTTT
>TRBJ2-5|TRBV7-3|few|NA
CASSLNGAAQETQYF
TGTGCCAGCAGCTTAAACGGGGCAGCACAAGAGACCCAGTACTTC
>TRBJ2-3|TRBV10-3|NA|TRBD2
CAISAAGGEANTQYF
TGTGCCATCAGTGCAGCGGGAGGTGAGGCAAATACGCAGTATTTT